Sequencing of this TCR beta chain was carried out in a study of blood T cell repertoires in COVID-19. Original processing methods: Estimation of nucleated cell counts was performed using reference gene primer amplification. The table came from immunoSEQ multiplex PCR; TCRdb's copy has only in-frame clones and leaves some out. D and trimming were read from the DNA, whereas the V and J calls and clone size are those reported in that table. Altogether over 150,000 clones are present, 87% being singletons, with the ten largest covering 3.9%. The CDR3 consists of 15 residues. The germline CDR1 and CDR2 sequences are MNHNS and SASEGT. As to this clone: At one of its ends the junction is not consistent with the germline gene, which may arise from a read error.

Sample: peripheral blood. The receptor's source is a woman in her sixties who had recovered from COVID-19. The chain recombines TRBV6-1 with TRBJ2-3; D perhaps matches TRBD1 (6 bases). The CDR3 nucleotides read TGTGCCAGCAGCGAAGTTGACAGGAGCACAGATACGCAGTATTTT. Its protein is CASSEVDRSTDTQYF.